The 15 T cell receptor beta chains reported below all come from one sample, sequenced in a study of shared clonotypes between healthy human individuals (dated by TCRdb to between 2020 and 2021). The method behind the library was the immunoSEQ multiplex PCR assay. TCRdb retrieved this table from immuneACCESS and kept in-frame rearrangements only. Not all clones are present; in checked studies, unresolved V genes account for under half, and no reason is known for the remainder. The sample table shows about 700,000 clones, and 92% are seen once. 24% of the sample is taken by the ten largest. CD8 naive samples were CD45RO-negative cells positively selected for CCR7, giving a CD45RA+CCR7+ population that excluded TemRA cells. Source material: naive CD8+ T cells sorted from blood. This specimen's cell subset or site label, interpreted: CD45RA+CCR7+. These receptors all come from a man aged 25-40 years in good health.

The V call is TRBV6-6, the J call TRBJ2-2; a possible D gene is TRBD2 (6 bases). V gave up 2 bases and J gave up 8 bases, with 12 bases separating them. There are 14 residues in the CDR3. From germline, CDR1 is MNHNY and CDR2 SVGAGI (reference sequence). CDR3 in DNA: TGTGCCAGCAGTTACGGAGGGGTAACGGGGGAGCTGTTTTTT. Translating it yields CASSYGGVTGELFF.

This clone has only one observation. The chain is built from TRBV16 and TRBJ1-1; maybe TRBD1 (5 bases). The V gene's germline CDR1 is KGHSY and CDR2 FQNENV. The length of the CDR3 is 14 residues. V lost 2 bases, J lost 1 base, and 8 bases lay in between. The chain's CDR3 is CASSQGAANTEAFF. CDR3 coding DNA: TGTGCCAGCAGCCAAGGGGCAGCGAACACTGAAGCTTTCTTT.

The chain couples TRBV4-1 to TRBJ1-2, with 9 bases fitting TRBD1. There are 15 residues in the CDR3. Losses at the gene ends were 4 bases for V and 1 base for J; bases not matched to a gene: 4. Germline V CDR1 and CDR2: MGHRA, YSYEKL. The CDR3 is CASSRGQGNNYGYTF. The CDR3 nucleotides are TGCGCCAGCAGCCGCGGACAGGGGAATAACTATGGCTACACCTTC.

The rearrangement links TRBV28 to TRBJ2-7, with TRBD1 matching over 9 bases. The CDR3 has 17 amino acids. CDR1 MDHEN and CDR2 SYDVKM come from the germline V gene. Trimming at V came to 6 bases and at J to 7 bases, leaving 19 bases not matched to a gene. Here the CDR3 reads CASRRWTGQGQLKEQYF. CDR3 bases: TGTGCCAGCAGACGCTGGACGGGACAGGGACAGCTTAAAGAGCAGTACTTC.

Of note for this clone: The germline gene is not matched at one end of the junction; a read error may be the cause. The sample has other DNA sequences that encode this CDR3 too. The chain has TRBV7-9 and TRBJ2-7, with 10 bases lining up with TRBD1. The CDR3 length is 14 residues. Germline V gene sequence: CDR1 SEHNR, CDR2 FQNEAQ (reference sequence). CDR3 residues: CASSPRDRGYEQYF. CDR3 coding DNA: TGCGCCAGCAGCCCCCGGGACAGGGGCTACGAGCAGTACTTC.

The gene calls are TRBV6-6 and TRBJ2-3; unclear D gene. The germline V gene encodes CDR1 MNHNY and CDR2 SVGAGI (reference sequence). CDR3 length: 10 amino acids. V lost 8 bases to trimming and J lost 1 base, with 1 base between them. Here the CDR3 reads CASGTDTQYF. As DNA, the CDR3 is TGTGCCAGCGGCACAGATACGCAGTATTTT.

The chain recombines TRBV5-1 with TRBJ2-2, with 7 bases aligning to TRBD2. The CDR3 is 13 residues long. From germline, CDR1 is SGHRS and CDR2 YFSETQ. V trimming: 7 bases; J trimming: 6 bases; junction bases outside the gene matches: 6. The CDR3, as DNA: TGCGCCAGCGCGGGAGTCGTCGCCGGGGAGCTGTTTTTT. It is translated as CASAGVVAGELFF.

The V gene is TRBV7-9, the J gene TRBJ1-2; 9 positions agree with TRBD1. In germline, CDR1 is SEHNR, CDR2 FQNEAQ (reference sequence). This CDR3 spans 15 amino acids. Trimming removed 2 bases from V and 6 bases from J; junction bases left unmatched: 7. The chain's CDR3 is CASSLWGQGRDGYTF. CDR3 DNA: TGTGCCAGCAGCTTATGGGGACAGGGAAGAGATGGCTACACCTTC. Using reference TRBV7-9 and TRBJ1-2 for the parts outside the CDR3, the full variable domain is DTGVSQNPRHKITKRGQNVTFRCDPISEHNRLYWYRQTLGQGPEFLTYFQNEAQLEKSRLLSDRFSAERPKGSFSTLEIQRTEQGDSAMYLCASSLWGQGRDGYTFGSGTRLTVV.

The chain couples TRBV5-1 to TRBJ2-7, with 9 nucleotides matching TRBD1. Trimming cost V 5 bases and J 6 bases; bases outside gene matches: 6. The length of the CDR3 is 13 residues. Germline-derived CDR1 and CDR2 are SGHRS and YFSETQ. CDR3 DNA: TGCGCCAGCAGTCAAAACAGGGGGCTCGAGCAGTACTTC. It encodes CASSQNRGLEQYF.

V usage is TRBV5-1 and J usage is TRBJ2-3; 10 bases are shared with TRBD2. J lost 0 bases, V lost 0 bases, and 7 bases had no gene match. Germline V gene sequence: CDR1 SGHRS, CDR2 YFSETQ. This CDR3 has 18 amino acids. CDR3 sequence reads: CASSLGTSGDLSTDTQYF. The CDR3, as DNA: TGCGCCAGCAGCTTGGGGACTAGCGGAGACCTTAGCACAGATACGCAGTATTTT.

The gene calls are TRBV7-9 and TRBJ2-3; D is possibly TRBD1 (5 bases). The CDR3 loop spans 14 amino acids. V lost 4 bases to trimming and J lost 4 bases, with 12 bases between them. Germline CDR1 SEHNR, CDR2 FQNEAQ (reference sequence). CDR3: CASSSARTPDTQYF. The CDR3 DNA sequence: TGTGCCAGCAGCTCCGCCCGGACACCAGATACGCAGTATTTT.

This clone was observed a single time. This sequence joins TRBV10-2 and TRBJ2-1; 9 positions match TRBD2. Trimming at V came to 9 bases and at J to 0 bases, leaving 6 bases not matched to a gene. Germline CDR1 WSHSY, CDR2 SAAADI. This CDR3 region has 15 residues. In nucleotides, the CDR3 is TGCGCCAGTTCTAGCGGGATACACTCCTACAATGAGCAGTTCTTC. Amino acids: CASSSGIHSYNEQFF.

The chain employs TRBV7-3 and TRBJ2-1; D unclear. The ends were cut back, 6 bases at V and 10 bases at J, with 16 bases in the middle. CDR3 length: 13 residues. From germline, CDR1 is SGHTA and CDR2 FQGTGA. The CDR3, as DNA: TGTGCCAGCAGGCCGTCGGAGTATCGAGAGCAGTTCTTC. Translating it yields CASRPSEYREQFF. Using reference TRBV7-3 and TRBJ2-1 for the parts outside the CDR3, the full variable domain is GAGVSQTPSNKVTEKGKYVELRCDPISGHTALYWYRQSLGQGPEFLIYFQGTGAADDSGLPNDRFFAVRPEGSVSTLKIQRTERGDSAVYLCASRPSEYREQFFGPGTRLTVL.

This clone was seen just once. The V and J genes are TRBV27 and TRBJ2-7, with 11 nucleotides matching TRBD2. This CDR3 has 15 residues. The V segment lost 4 bases and the J segment 2 bases; nucleotides outside the gene matches: 4. Germline CDR1 and CDR2: MNHEY and SMNVEV (reference sequence). This CDR3 reads CASSSRLAGTYEQYF. DNA of the CDR3: TGTGCCAGCAGTTCCAGACTAGCGGGGACCTACGAGCAGTACTTC.

V usage is TRBV6-5 and J usage is TRBJ2-2, with 10 bases matching TRBD2. CDR3 size: 15 residues. Germline V gene data show CDR1 as MNHEY and CDR2 as SVGAGI. The trim removed 6 bases at V and 0 bases at J, leaving 1 base unmatched. In DNA form, the CDR3 reads TGTGCCAGCAGCCTAGCGGGAGCGAACACCGGGGAGCTGTTTTTT. Translation gives CASSLAGANTGELFF.